These 5 T cell receptor beta chains were sequenced from one sample in a study of human T cells and chemical hapten exposure. Time point noted: pre-sensitization, week 0. Treatment defined: therapeutic diphenylcyclopropenone sensitization with weekly scalp DPC. TCRdb independently ran MiXCR on the RACE reads; one entry per CDR3 protein. The sample contains around 300,000 distinct CDR3 sequences, about 5% of which appear only once. Specimen: whole blood, collected in connection with sensitization to the hapten diphenylcyclopropenone (DPC). The receptors shown here come from a woman aged 18-29 years with alopecia areata. Some clones in this sample may be carry-over from other donors' samples.

This clonotype was counted ten times or more. This chain joins TRBV7-9 and TRBJ1-1; 8 bases match TRBD1. CDR1 and CDR2 from the germline V gene are SEHNR and FQNEAQ (reference sequence). V was clipped by 10 bases and J by 1 base; unmatched bases: 11. This CDR3 has 15 residues. CDR3 region: CATALGDRQNTEAFF. The CDR3 coding sequence is TGTGCCACGGCCCTAGGGGACAGGCAGAACACTGAAGCTTTCTTT.

The V gene is TRBV6-2 or TRBV6-3, the J gene TRBJ2-7, with 12 bases identical to TRBD2. The CDR3 is made up of 15 amino acids. The germline V gene encodes CDR1 MNHEY and CDR2 SVGEGT. V was pared by 6 bases and J by 4 bases, with 7 bases of the junction left unmatched. Here the CDR3 reads CASSVTSGGRYEQYF. Here the CDR3 DNA reads TGTGCCAGCAGCGTTACTAGCGGGGGGCGATACGAGCAGTACTTC.

Concerning this clonotype itself: Possible read error: a much larger clone is one base away. This sequence joins TRBV10-3 and TRBJ1-6, with D perhaps TRBD1 (6 bases). In germline, CDR1 is ENHRY, CDR2 SYGVKD. This CDR3 region has 14 residues. CDR3 residues: CAISRTDYNTPLHF. CDR3 bases: TGTGCCATCAGTAGGACAGACTATAATACACCCCTCCACTTT.

This clonotype was counted at least ten times. J is TRBJ1-2 and V is TRBV12-3 or TRBV12-4; perhaps TRBD1 as D (5 bases). With 2 bases removed from V and 4 bases from J, the gap between germline ends came to 11 bases. This CDR3 contains 14 residues. The CDR3 DNA reads as TGTGCCAGCAGTTTATCGGCGGGACGCTATGGCTACACCTTC. Amino acid sequence: CASSLSAGRYGYTF.

This clonotype was seen at least ten times. V is TRBV20-1 and J is TRBJ2-1; D not certain. The CDR3 is 12 amino acids. The V gene's germline CDR1 is DFQATT and CDR2 SNEGSKA (reference sequence). Between the trimmed V and J ends, which lost 4 bases and 6 bases, there was a span of 10 bases. CDR3 sequence reads: CSAIKTRNEQFF. The DNA of the CDR3 is TGCAGTGCTATAAAAACCCGCAATGAGCAGTTCTTC.